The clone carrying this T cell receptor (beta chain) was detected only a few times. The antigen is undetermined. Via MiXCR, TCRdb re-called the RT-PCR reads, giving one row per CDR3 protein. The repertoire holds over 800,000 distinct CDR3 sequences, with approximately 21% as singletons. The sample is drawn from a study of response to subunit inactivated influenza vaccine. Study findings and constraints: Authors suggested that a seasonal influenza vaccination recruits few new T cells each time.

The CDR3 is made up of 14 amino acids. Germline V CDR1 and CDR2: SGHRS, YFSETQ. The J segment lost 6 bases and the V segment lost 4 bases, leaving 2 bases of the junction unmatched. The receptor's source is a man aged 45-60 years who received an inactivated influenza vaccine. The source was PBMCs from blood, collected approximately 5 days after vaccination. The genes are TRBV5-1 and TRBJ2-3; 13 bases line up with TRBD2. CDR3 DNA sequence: TGCGCCAGCAGCCGGACTAGCGGGAGCGATACGCAGTATTTT. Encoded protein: CASSRTSGSDTQYF.